The rows below give T cell receptor beta chains drawn from one sample of a study of blood T cell repertoires in COVID-19. The method was immunoSEQ multiplex PCR; TCRdb's version includes in-frame clones alone and lacks a portion of them. Of more than 85,000 clones listed, around three quarters were seen once; the top ten hold approximately 4.2%. The source material was peripheral blood. The receptor set was obtained from a human donor in a cohort sampled during active or convalescent COVID-19. Each CDR3 is given with its conserved first and last residue. Each record gives: D gene, V gene, J gene, clone size, CDR3 DNA, CDR3 protein. The D gene is left open where the match is weak. Clone size, where shown, is once, few, many, or a class for clones that have expanded.

>TRBD2|TRBV29-1|TRBJ2-7|.
TGCAGCGTTGTAGCGGGGGACTCCTACGAGCAGTACTTC
CSVVAGDSYEQYF
>.|TRBV7-2|TRBJ1-3|.
TGTGCCAGCAGCCTAGCGCTCTGGGGGGCTGGAAACACCATATATTTT
CASSLALWGAGNTIYF
>.|TRBV28|TRBJ1-3|.
TGTGCCAGCAGTTCAAATACCAACAGGGTGGGCACCATATATTTT
CASSSNTNRVGTIYF
>.|TRBV7-6|TRBJ1-1|.
TGTGCCAGCAGCTTAGTTTATAGTGCGGACAGCTTGAACACTGAAGCTTTCTTT
CASSLVYSADSLNTEAFF
>.|TRBV3-1/TRBV3-2|TRBJ1-3|.
TGTGCCAGCAGTTACAGGGCTGGAAACACCATATATTTT
CASSYRAGNTIYF
>.|TRBV30|TRBJ1-5|.
TGTGCCTGGTCCGGGGGACCAAATCAGCCCCAGCATTTT
CAWSGGPNQPQHF
>TRBD1|TRBV19|TRBJ2-3|.
TGTGCCAGTACTGACAGGGCCGTATCAGATACGCAGTATTTT
CASTDRAVSDTQYF
>.|TRBV7-9|TRBJ2-1|few
TGTGCCAGCAGCTATTCAGGGGGGTCTTCCTACAATGAGCAGTTCTTC
CASSYSGGSSYNEQFF
>.|TRBV2|TRBJ2-5|.
TGTGCCAGCAGGTTAAGACAGCAAGAGACCCAGTACTTC
CASRLRQQETQYF
>TRBD2|TRBV18|TRBJ2-1|.
TGTGCCAGCTCCCTCCCGGGACTAGCGGGAGGGCCCGATGAGCAGTTCTTC
CASSLPGLAGGPDEQFF
>.|TRBV5-6|TRBJ1-4|.
TGTGCCAGCAGCCTCCTGCGATTCACCCCAACTAATGAAAAACTGTTTTTT
CASSLLRFTPTNEKLFF
>.|TRBV5-6|TRBJ1-1|.
TGTGCCAGCAGCTGGCCCGGGACTGGGAACACTGAAGCTTTCTTT
CASSWPGTGNTEAFF
>.|TRBV4-3|TRBJ1-2|.
TGCGCCAGCAGCCAAGACACAGGGACCTCCTATGGCTACACCTTC
CASSQDTGTSYGYTF
>.|TRBV10-2|TRBJ1-1|.
TGCGCCAGCGGAGGCCCGCGACCGACTGAAGCTTTCTTT
CASGGPRPTEAFF
>.|TRBV27|TRBJ2-3|.
TGTGCCAGCAGATCCTCGGGCACAGATACGCAGTATTTT
CASRSSGTDTQYF
>.|TRBV4-3|TRBJ2-4|.
TGCGCCAGCAGCCTCCACGGAGGGGCAGTAAACATTCAGTACTTC
CASSLHGGAVNIQYF
>TRBD1|TRBV19|TRBJ2-1|.
TGTGCCAGTAGTCTTCCGGGACAGGGATACAATGAGCAGTTCTTC
CASSLPGQGYNEQFF
>.|TRBV29-1|TRBJ1-2|few
TGCAGCGTGAACCGGGACAATAACTATGGCTACACCTTC
CSVNRDNNYGYTF
>.|TRBV5-8|TRBJ2-5|.
TGTGCCAGCATGTGGAGGATGGAGGGGAGGGAGACCCAGTACTTC
CASMWRMEGRETQYF
>TRBD2|TRBV29-1|TRBJ2-3|.
TGCAGCCTACCGGGACTAGCGACGGATACGCAGTATTTT
CSLPGLATDTQYF
>TRBD1|TRBV9|TRBJ2-7|once
TGTGCCAGCAGCCTGAGAGGTGGGGACAGGGACGAGCAGTACTTC
CASSLRGGDRDEQYF
>.|TRBV4-1|TRBJ1-5|.
TGCGCCAGCAGCCAAGATTGGGGCCGATATCTCAATCAGCCCCAGCATTTT
CASSQDWGRYLNQPQHF
>.|TRBV27|TRBJ2-6|once
TGTGCCAGCAGAGAGGTTGGGGCCGACAGAGTCGGAAACCAGCCCTCTGGGGCCAACGTCCTGACTTTC
CASREVGADRVGNQPSGANVLTF
>TRBD1|TRBV9|TRBJ2-7|.
TGTGCCAGCAGCTCCGGGACAGCCTACGAGCAGTACTTC
CASSSGTAYEQYF
>TRBD1|TRBV2|TRBJ1-5|.
TGTGCCAGCGGGACGGGACAGAACAATCAGCCCCAGCATTTT
CASGTGQNNQPQHF
>TRBD2|TRBV7-8|TRBJ2-3|few
TGTGCCAGCAGCCCCGAGTGGGGGGGGCAGTATTTT
CASSPEWGGQYF
>.|TRBV6-2/TRBV6-3|TRBJ2-7|many
TGTGCCAGCAGTTATTTGGCATACGAGCAGTACTTC
CASSYLAYEQYF
>.|TRBV6-2/TRBV6-3|TRBJ2-5|.
TGTGCCAGCAGCCCCCAGGCACCGGGACGGGAGTACCAAGAGACCCAGTACTTC
CASSPQAPGREYQETQYF
>.|TRBV7-2|TRBJ1-2|.
TGTGCCAGCAGCTTATGGAAGGGGTGGGGCTACACCTTC
CASSLWKGWGYTF
>.|TRBV2|TRBJ2-5|.
TGTGCCAGCAGGGACAGTTTGCCCCAAGAGACCCAGTACTTC
CASRDSLPQETQYF
>.|TRBV16|TRBJ2-7|.
TGTGCCAGCAGCCAATTCCCAGATTACGAGCAGTACTTC
CASSQFPDYEQYF